These 12 T cell receptor beta chains came from one sample sequenced in a study of blood T cell repertoires in COVID-19. Repertoires were generated with immunoSEQ multiplex PCR, while TCRdb's copy carries only in-frame clones and drops some. The sample holds fewer than 300,000 clones, 80% to 90% seen once. The sequenced sample consisted of peripheral blood. Receptors originate from a man between 45 and 60 years old with COVID-19, enrolled during active disease.

As DNA, the CDR3 is TGTGCCAGCACCACACAGGGGGCAACGGATGGCTACACCTTC. It encodes CASTTQGATDGYTF. This chain links TRBV25-1 with TRBJ1-2; TRBD1 aligns across 9 bases. There are 14 residues in the CDR3. Germline V gene data show CDR1 as MGHDK and CDR2 as SYGVNS. The V and J ends lost 7 bases and 6 bases, in that order; junction bases with no gene match: 9.

This chain connects TRBV5-4 to TRBJ2-6, with D hard to call. The CDR3 has 17 amino acids. V lost 1 base, J lost 0 bases, and 11 bases lay in between. Germline CDR1 reads SGHNT; CDR2 reads YYREEE (reference sequence). CDR3 sequence reads: CASSLYARLSGANVLTF. For the CDR3, the DNA is TGTGCCAGCAGCTTGTACGCCCGACTCTCTGGGGCCAACGTCCTGACTTTC.

The genes are TRBV24-1 and TRBJ1-1, with D perhaps matching TRBD1 (6 bases). Deletions cut 0 bases from V and 12 bases from J, with 16 bases between. The CDR3 is made up of 14 amino acids. The V gene's germline CDR1 is KGHDR and CDR2 SFDVKD. The CDR3: CATSDLQEQGGTFF. In DNA form, the CDR3 reads TGTGCCACCAGTGATTTGCAGGAACAGGGCGGAACTTTCTTT.

DNA of the CDR3: TGCGCCAGCAGCTTGGTCGGACTAGCGTCCTACGAGCAGTACTTC. Translation: CASSLVGLASYEQYF. V gene TRBV5-1 combines with J gene TRBJ2-7; 9 nucleotides match TRBD2. Germline CDR1 is SGHRS and CDR2 is YFSETQ. The CDR3 runs 15 residues. V trimming: 0 bases; J trimming: 1 base; junction bases outside the gene matches: 2.

The chain has TRBV5-1 and TRBJ2-1; TRBD2 might be the D (6 bases). Germline CDR1 is SGHRS and CDR2 is YFSETQ. V was cut by 1 base and J by 2 bases, with 10 bases left in between. The CDR3 runs to 15 residues. CDR3 sequence: CASSLREVTYNEQFF. The CDR3 bases are TGCGCCAGCAGCTTGAGGGAGGTCACCTACAATGAGCAGTTCTTC. Filled out from reference TRBV5-1 and TRBJ2-1, the complete variable domain reads KAGVTQTPRYLIKTRGQQVTLSCSPISGHRSVSWYQQTPGQGLQFLFEYFSETQRNKGNFPGRFSGRQFSNSRSEMNVSTLELGDSALYLCASSLREVTYNEQFFGPGTRLTVL.

The chain couples TRBV6-1 to TRBJ1-5; the D gene is possibly TRBD1 (6 bases). There are 16 residues in the CDR3. The germline CDR1 and CDR2 sequences are MNHNS and SASEGT. The V and J ends lost 2 bases and 6 bases respectively, with 17 bases between them. CDR3 sequence: CASSESEGGFGQPQHF. CDR3 sequence (DNA): TGTGCCAGCAGTGAAAGTGAGGGGGGGTTCGGTCAGCCCCAGCATTTT.

The V call is TRBV6-1, the J call TRBJ1-1; the match to TRBD1 covers 9 bases. Germline values: CDR1 MNHNS, CDR2 SASEGT. This CDR3 comprises 16 residues. V dropped 1 base and J dropped 0; count of bases not matched to a gene: 3. CDR3 sequence (DNA): TGTGCCAGCAGTGAAGGGACAGGGGAATTGAACACTGAAGCTTTCTTT. Translating it yields CASSEGTGELNTEAFF.

The genes are TRBV18 and TRBJ1-1, with 10 bases lining up with TRBD1. Per germline, CDR1 KGHSH and CDR2 LQKENI. V gave up 2 bases and J gave up 11 bases; unmatched junction bases: 5. The CDR3 contains 13 residues. This CDR3 reads CASSPGTGDFAFF. The CDR3 nucleotides are TGTGCCAGCTCACCAGGGACAGGGGACTTTGCTTTCTTT.

The DNA of the CDR3 is TGCGCCACCAGGACAGGGAACTCACCCCTCCACTTT. It yields the protein CATRTGNSPLHF. The V and J genes are TRBV10-2 and TRBJ1-6; 8 positions match TRBD1. Unmatched junction bases numbered 6, after V lost 10 bases and J lost 10 bases. Per the germline V gene, CDR1 is WSHSY and CDR2 is SAAADI. The CDR3 spans 12 residues.

The chain is built from TRBV27 and TRBJ1-1; D is ambiguous. Trimming removed 5 bases from V and 0 bases from J, with 10 bases in between. Per germline, CDR1 MNHEY and CDR2 SMNVEV (reference sequence). CDR3 size: 14 residues. Here the CDR3 DNA reads TGTGCCAGCAGTCGCTATAACTTGAACACTGAAGCTTTCTTT. Its protein product is CASSRYNLNTEAFF.

The chain combines TRBV7-2 with TRBJ2-6; D possibly corresponds to TRBD1 (5 bases). V was trimmed by 0 bases and J by 2 bases, leaving 5 bases between them. This CDR3 has 15 amino acids. In germline, CDR1 is SGHTA, CDR2 FQGNSA. The CDR3 DNA sequence: TGTGCCAGCAGCTTAGCCAGGGCTGGGGCCAACGTCCTGACTTTC. This gives the protein CASSLARAGANVLTF.

Only a few counts were recorded for this clone. V usage is TRBV3-1 (or the pseudogene TRBV3-2) and J usage is TRBJ1-6; TRBD1 agrees at 7 bases. Unmatched junction bases numbered 4, after V lost 4 bases and J lost 1 base. Looked up from germline, CDR1 is LGHDT and CDR2 is YNNKEL (reference sequence). The CDR3 loop spans 16 amino acids. The CDR3 DNA is TGTGCCAGCAGCCCCCAGGGGGGTTCCTATAATTCACCCCTCCACTTT. Amino acids: CASSPQGGSYNSPLHF.